These T cell receptor beta chains were read from a single sample in a study of STAT5B mutations in CD4+ large granular lymphocyte leukemia. Produced via immunoSEQ multiplex PCR; TCRdb's table is partial and in-frame only. The table shows roughly 32,000 clones, with 70% to 85% occurring only once. The sequencing sample was made of CD4+ T cells from blood buffy coats. These receptors all come from a human donor in good health. The CDR3 runs from the conserved cysteine through the conserved F or W. A D gene is named only where the DNA matches it firmly. Only part of the rows carry a size: once, few, many, or a class if the clone is expanded.

j_gene: TRBJ1-5; v_gene: TRBV7-9; len: 15; d_gene: .; abundance: few; CDR3nt: TGTGCCAGCAGCCATCGGGGGGGCAGCAATCAGCCCCAGCATTTT; CDR3aa: CASSHRGGSNQPQHF
j_gene: TRBJ2-1; v_gene: TRBV7-9; len: 15; d_gene: TRBD2; abundance: .; CDR3nt: TGTGCCAGCAGCCCACTAGCGGGGGGTACTCGGGAGCAGTTCTTC; CDR3aa: CASSPLAGGTREQFF
j_gene: TRBJ2-7; v_gene: TRBV4-1; len: 15; d_gene: .; abundance: few; CDR3nt: TGCGCCAGCAGCCGAATCCCCCGGGACCCCGGAGGGCAGTACTTC; CDR3aa: CASSRIPRDPGGQYF
j_gene: TRBJ2-7; v_gene: TRBV30; len: 12; d_gene: .; abundance: .; CDR3nt: TGTGCCTGGAGTGTGGGGGGGCACGAGCAGTACTTC; CDR3aa: CAWSVGGHEQYF
j_gene: TRBJ1-1; v_gene: TRBV19; len: 14; d_gene: .; abundance: few; CDR3nt: TGTGCCAGTAGTATAGAGGGCAGAAACACTGAAGCTTTCTTT; CDR3aa: CASSIEGRNTEAFF
j_gene: TRBJ2-3; v_gene: TRBV6-1; len: 15; d_gene: TRBD2; abundance: .; CDR3nt: TGTGCCAGCAGTGAGAGAGCGGGGCCTTCAGATACGCAGTATTTT; CDR3aa: CASSERAGPSDTQYF
j_gene: TRBJ2-5; v_gene: TRBV5-1; len: 13; d_gene: .; abundance: .; CDR3nt: TGCGCCAGCAGCTTATCGGATGCAGGGACCCAGTACTTC; CDR3aa: CASSLSDAGTQYF
j_gene: TRBJ2-7; v_gene: TRBV6-5; len: 15; d_gene: TRBD1; abundance: .; CDR3nt: TGTGCCAGCACCCAGCGCCCCGGGACAGCCTACGAGCAGTACTTC; CDR3aa: CASTQRPGTAYEQYF
j_gene: TRBJ1-6; v_gene: TRBV10-3; len: 14; d_gene: .; abundance: .; CDR3nt: TGTGCCATCAGTCGGACAGAATATAATTCACCCCTCCACTTT; CDR3aa: CAISRTEYNSPLHF
j_gene: TRBJ1-1; v_gene: TRBV18; len: 14; d_gene: .; abundance: few; CDR3nt: TGTGCCAGCTCACCTACTTTTAGGGGGACTGAAGCTTTCTTT; CDR3aa: CASSPTFRGTEAFF
j_gene: TRBJ1-1; v_gene: TRBV10-3; len: 14; d_gene: .; abundance: .; CDR3nt: TGTGCCATCAGTGACATAATGGGGTACACTGAAGCTTTCTTT; CDR3aa: CAISDIMGYTEAFF
j_gene: TRBJ2-5; v_gene: TRBV18; len: 13; d_gene: .; abundance: .; CDR3nt: TGTGCCAGCTCACCACCTAGTTTAGAGACCCAGTACTTC; CDR3aa: CASSPPSLETQYF
j_gene: TRBJ1-6; v_gene: TRBV7-9; len: 16; d_gene: .; abundance: few; CDR3nt: TGTGCCAGCACCGAGGGCGTAAGGGGGGCTAATTCACCCCTCCACTTT; CDR3aa: CASTEGVRGANSPLHF
j_gene: TRBJ2-7; v_gene: TRBV5-6; len: 15; d_gene: TRBD1; abundance: .; CDR3nt: TGTGCCAGCAGCCCGGACAGGGGCGGGGACTACGAGCAGTACTTC; CDR3aa: CASSPDRGGDYEQYF
j_gene: TRBJ1-1; v_gene: TRBV15; len: 13; d_gene: .; abundance: few; CDR3nt: TGTGCCACCAGCAGAGATCGGGTTAGTGAAGCTTTCTTT; CDR3aa: CATSRDRVSEAFF
j_gene: TRBJ2-5; v_gene: TRBV29-1; len: 12; d_gene: .; abundance: .; CDR3nt: TGCAGCGTTCGGACGACGGGAGAGACCCAGTACTTC; CDR3aa: CSVRTTGETQYF
j_gene: TRBJ2-1; v_gene: TRBV7-2; len: 14; d_gene: TRBD1; abundance: .; CDR3nt: TGTGCCAGCAGCTTTGACAGGGATTTTGATGAGCAGTTCTTC; CDR3aa: CASSFDRDFDEQFF
j_gene: TRBJ2-3; v_gene: TRBV5-1; len: 14; d_gene: TRBD1; abundance: .; CDR3nt: TGCGCCAGCAGCTTGGGGACAGGGAGAGATACGCAGTATTTT; CDR3aa: CASSLGTGRDTQYF
j_gene: TRBJ2-7; v_gene: TRBV18; len: 13; d_gene: TRBD1; abundance: .; CDR3nt: TGTGCCAGCTCACCGGGACAGCTGGGGGAGCAGTACTTC; CDR3aa: CASSPGQLGEQYF
j_gene: TRBJ2-7; v_gene: TRBV5-4; len: 13; d_gene: TRBD1; abundance: few; CDR3nt: TGTGCCAGCAGCTTGACAGGGGACGAAGAGCAGTACTTC; CDR3aa: CASSLTGDEEQYF
j_gene: TRBJ1-2; v_gene: TRBV18; len: 16; d_gene: .; abundance: few; CDR3nt: TGTGCCAGCTCACTCTCCCCAGGGCAGGCTAACTATGGCTACACCTTC; CDR3aa: CASSLSPGQANYGYTF
j_gene: TRBJ1-2; v_gene: TRBV6-5; len: 11; d_gene: .; abundance: .; CDR3nt: TGTGCCAGCAGTGGGAGGGGGTCCTACACCTTC; CDR3aa: CASSGRGSYTF
j_gene: TRBJ1-2; v_gene: TRBV7-8; len: 12; d_gene: .; abundance: .; CDR3nt: TGTGCCAGCAGCCGGTTTAACTATGGCTACACCTTC; CDR3aa: CASSRFNYGYTF
j_gene: TRBJ2-7; v_gene: TRBV7-2; len: 14; d_gene: .; abundance: .; CDR3nt: TGTGCCAGCAGCTTAAGGCAGGCTCCCTACGAGCAGTACTTC; CDR3aa: CASSLRQAPYEQYF
j_gene: TRBJ1-1; v_gene: TRBV5-6; len: 15; d_gene: .; abundance: .; CDR3nt: TGTGCCAGCAGCTTGTCCGGACACCTGAACACTGAAGCTTTCTTT; CDR3aa: CASSLSGHLNTEAFF
j_gene: TRBJ1-2; v_gene: TRBV7-2; len: 15; d_gene: TRBD1; abundance: .; CDR3nt: TGTGCCAGCAGCGGGCGACAGGGGGGAGCGGAGGGCTACACCTTC; CDR3aa: CASSGRQGGAEGYTF
j_gene: TRBJ2-7; v_gene: TRBV16; len: 14; d_gene: .; abundance: .; CDR3nt: TGTGCCAGCAGCCAATCTAACAGCCTCCCCGAGCAGTACTTC; CDR3aa: CASSQSNSLPEQYF
j_gene: TRBJ2-3; v_gene: TRBV7-2; len: 14; d_gene: .; abundance: .; CDR3nt: TGTGCCAGCAGCTTAAGTCCTAGCACAGATACGCAGTATTTT; CDR3aa: CASSLSPSTDTQYF
j_gene: TRBJ2-7; v_gene: TRBV7-2; len: 17; d_gene: TRBD2; abundance: .; CDR3nt: TGTGCCAGCAGCTCCGCCCCCCCCGGGACTAGTATTCCGGGGCAGTACTTC; CDR3aa: CASSSAPPGTSIPGQYF
j_gene: TRBJ1-5; v_gene: TRBV5-8; len: 15; d_gene: .; abundance: .; CDR3nt: TGTGCCAGCAGCTTGCGGGTGGGCGGCAATCAGCCCCAGCATTTT; CDR3aa: CASSLRVGGNQPQHF
j_gene: TRBJ2-7; v_gene: TRBV7-8; len: 12; d_gene: .; abundance: .; CDR3nt: TGTGCCAGCAGCTTAAGGGGCGGCGAGCAGTACTTC; CDR3aa: CASSLRGGEQYF
j_gene: TRBJ1-6; v_gene: TRBV30; len: 13; d_gene: TRBD1; abundance: few; CDR3nt: TGTGCCTGGTTAACAGGGGGAAATTCACCCCTCCACTTT; CDR3aa: CAWLTGGNSPLHF
j_gene: TRBJ2-7; v_gene: TRBV5-1; len: 14; d_gene: TRBD1; abundance: .; CDR3nt: TGCGCCAGCAGCTTGGCAGGACAGGGATACGAGCAGTACTTC; CDR3aa: CASSLAGQGYEQYF